These 15 T cell receptor beta chains originate from one sample sequenced in a study of blood T cell repertoires in COVID-19. This table comes from immunoSEQ multiplex PCR, and its TCRdb copy is limited to in-frame clones, with some not included. The repertoire has 250,000 to 300,000 clones, more than 75% of them found once; the top ten carry around 5%. The sequencing input was peripheral blood. These receptors all stem from a woman aged 55-75 years with COVID-19, enrolled during active disease.

The CDR3 loop reads CSVARQPFEAFF. CDR3 coding DNA: TGCAGCGTCGCTAGACAGCCGTTTGAAGCTTTCTTT. The rearrangement joins TRBV29-1 to TRBJ1-1, with D maybe TRBD1 (5 bases). The V end was cut by 6 bases, the J end by 7 bases, with 15 bases between. The CDR3 loop spans 12 amino acids. From germline, CDR1 is SQVTM and CDR2 ANQGSEA.

V gene TRBV3-1 (or the pseudogene TRBV3-2) combines with J gene TRBJ1-1; possibly TRBD1 for D (5 bases). The V gene lost 1 base and the J gene lost 1 base, with 13 bases spanning the gap. CDR3 length: 16 residues. Germline V gene lookup returns CDR1 LGHDT and CDR2 YNNKEL (reference sequence). Here the CDR3 reads CASSQGWGLKNTEAFF. The CDR3 nucleotides read TGTGCCAGCAGCCAAGGTTGGGGACTAAAGAACACTGAAGCTTTCTTT.

The chain combines TRBV30 with TRBJ1-5; D not resolved. Trimming took 4 bases from V and 3 from J, leaving 10 bases between them. This CDR3 is 13 amino acids long. Germline V gene data show CDR1 as GTSNPN and CDR2 as SVGIG (reference sequence). CDR3 protein: CAWTGQVNQPQHF. The CDR3 DNA reads TGTGCCTGGACCGGTCAGGTCAATCAGCCCCAGCATTTT.

V usage is TRBV14 and J usage is TRBJ2-1; 11 bases align to TRBD2. The germline V gene has CDR1 SGHDN and CDR2 FVKESK. J gave up 12 bases and V 2 bases, and 12 bases lay outside the gene matches. The CDR3 is made up of 16 amino acids. This CDR3 is CASSQKRLAGGPGQFF. The CDR3 DNA reads TGTGCCAGCAGCCAAAAAAGGCTAGCGGGAGGCCCGGGGCAGTTCTTC. The full variable domain, completed using reference TRBV14 and TRBJ2-1, is EAGVTQFPSHSVIEKGQTVTLRCDPISGHDNLYWYRRVMGKEIKFLLHFVKESKQDESGMPNNRFLAERTGGTYSTLKVQPAELEDSGVYFCASSQKRLAGGPGQFFGPGTRLTVL.

The rearrangement links TRBV3-1 (or the pseudogene TRBV3-2) to TRBJ2-3; 11 bases fit TRBD2. Germline loops: CDR1 LGHDT, CDR2 YNNKEL (reference sequence). The V and J ends lost 0 bases and 7 bases, in that order; junction bases with no gene match: 15. There are 19 residues in the CDR3. The CDR3 sequence: CASSQDSPSLAGGRNTQYF. As DNA, the CDR3 is TGTGCCAGCAGCCAAGATTCGCCCTCTCTAGCGGGAGGTAGAAATACGCAGTATTTT.

The chain combines TRBV4-3 with TRBJ2-7, with a tentative D call TRBD1 (5 bases). Trimming took 3 bases from V and 1 from J, leaving 7 bases between them. The CDR3 extends over 13 amino acids. Germline lookup yields CDR1 LGHNA and CDR2 YSLEER. The CDR3 protein is CASSQGPSYEQYF. The CDR3 coding sequence is TGCGCCAGCAGCCAGGGGCCGTCCTACGAGCAGTACTTC.

The rearrangement uses TRBV18 and TRBJ1-2, with no clear D. The CDR3 consists of 13 residues. The V end lost 1 base, the J end lost 7 bases, and 10 bases lay between the germline ends. The germline CDR1 and CDR2 sequences are KGHSH and LQKENI. The DNA of the CDR3 is TGTGCCAGCTCACCACTAGCGAAGGGTGGCTACACCTTC. Translated, it gives CASSPLAKGGYTF.

This chain links TRBV6-2 or TRBV6-3 with TRBJ1-5; maybe TRBD1 (6 bases). V was shortened by 3 bases and J by 6 bases, with 15 bases between the two germline ends. Germline CDR1 reads MNHEY; CDR2 reads SVGEGT. The CDR3 extends over 15 amino acids. CDR3 sequence (DNA): TGTGCCAGCAGTTATTTGGGGGGGGCGACTCAGCCCCAGCATTTT. It is translated as CASSYLGGATQPQHF.

This sequence joins TRBV30 and TRBJ2-7, with D perhaps TRBD2 (5 bases). CDR1 GTSNPN and CDR2 SVGIG come from the germline V gene (reference sequence). The CDR3 covers 14 residues. V was cut by 2 bases and J by 3 bases, with 14 bases left in between. CDR3 bases: TGTGCCTGGAGTACCGAGCGGACCCGCTACGAGCAGTACTTC. As protein: CAWSTERTRYEQYF.

The chain links TRBV7-9 to TRBJ2-6; no firm D call. The V end was cut by 1 base, the J end by 1 base, with 8 bases between. The CDR3 extends over 16 amino acids. Germline loops: CDR1 SEHNR, CDR2 FQNEAQ (reference sequence). CDR3: CASSLDPGSGANVLTF. The CDR3 nucleotides are TGTGCCAGCAGCTTAGATCCCGGGTCTGGGGCCAACGTCCTGACTTTC.

This CDR3 is CASGELAGGAKTQYF. For the CDR3, the DNA is TGCGCCAGTGGAGAGCTAGCGGGAGGGGCGAAGACCCAGTACTTC. The chain carries TRBV5-1 and TRBJ2-5; 12 bases map to TRBD2. The germline V gene encodes CDR1 SGHRS and CDR2 YFSETQ. Losses at the gene ends were 8 bases for V and 6 bases for J; bases not matched to a gene: 11. The CDR3 extends over 15 amino acids.

The chain recombines TRBV4-1 with TRBJ1-1, with 10 bases that match TRBD1. Trimming removed 3 bases from V and 0 bases from J; junction bases left unmatched: 4. There are 16 residues in the CDR3. Per germline, CDR1 MGHRA and CDR2 YSYEKL. CDR3 residues: CASSQTGTGVNTEAFF. The CDR3 region has the DNA TGCGCCAGCAGCCAGACCGGGACAGGGGTGAACACTGAAGCTTTCTTT.

The V call is TRBV7-9, the J call TRBJ1-5; D uncertain. The CDR3 consists of 13 residues. Germline lookup yields CDR1 SEHNR and CDR2 FQNEAQ (reference sequence). Trimming shortened V by 5 bases and J by 11 bases, and 16 bases separated the two germline ends. The CDR3 protein is CASSQSRPEAQHF. The CDR3 region has the DNA TGTGCCAGCAGCCAAAGTAGGCCTGAGGCCCAGCATTTT.

The CDR3 region has the DNA TGTGCCAGCAGTTCTCCCAGGGTCTATAATTCACCCCTCCACTTT. As protein: CASSSPRVYNSPLHF. The genes are TRBV28 and TRBJ1-6; D might be TRBD1 (5 bases). Looked up from germline, CDR1 is MDHEN and CDR2 is SYDVKM. The CDR3 sequence is 15 residues long. Trimming cost V 4 bases and J 3 bases, with 10 bases left between them.

This clone was seen only once. The rearrangement links TRBV5-6 to TRBJ2-7; TRBD1 matches at 10 bases. Germline CDR1 is SGHDT and CDR2 is YYEEEE. The V gene end was trimmed by 0 bases and the J gene end by 4 bases; junction bases not matched to a gene: 4. The CDR3 sequence is 15 residues long. The CDR3 spells CASSLAGQGTYEQYF. The CDR3 region has the DNA TGTGCCAGCAGCTTGGCGGGACAGGGGACTTACGAGCAGTACTTC. The variable domain in full, completed from reference TRBV5-6 and TRBJ2-7, reads DAGVTQSPTHLIKTRGQQVTLRCSPKSGHDTVSWYQQALGQGPQFIFQYYEEEERQRGNFPDRFSGHQFPNYSSELNVNALLLGDSALYLCASSLAGQGTYEQYFGPGTRLTVT.